What follows is one T cell receptor beta chain and its context. Germline trimming cut 4 bases from V and 6 bases from J; bases unmatched to any gene: 2. Germline V gene sequence: CDR1 SNHLY, CDR2 FYNNEI. The CDR3 covers 15 residues. This record comes from a study of blood T cell repertoires in COVID-19. Study-level background: T cells, B-cell-depleted T cells, or PBMCs provided the cDNA or gDNA that served as material.

Generated by immunoSEQ multiplex PCR, the TCRdb table keeps only in-frame clones and is missing some. Of tens of thousands of clones in the sample, 65% to 90% were seen once. The rearrangement joins TRBV2 to TRBJ1-6, with 11 bases that match TRBD1. The origin of this receptor is a man aged 60-69 years with acute or convalescent COVID-19. Sequenced input: peripheral blood. CDR3 region: CASSVGTGGNSPLHF. The CDR3, as DNA: TGTGCCAGCAGTGTAGGGACAGGGGGTAATTCACCCCTCCACTTT.